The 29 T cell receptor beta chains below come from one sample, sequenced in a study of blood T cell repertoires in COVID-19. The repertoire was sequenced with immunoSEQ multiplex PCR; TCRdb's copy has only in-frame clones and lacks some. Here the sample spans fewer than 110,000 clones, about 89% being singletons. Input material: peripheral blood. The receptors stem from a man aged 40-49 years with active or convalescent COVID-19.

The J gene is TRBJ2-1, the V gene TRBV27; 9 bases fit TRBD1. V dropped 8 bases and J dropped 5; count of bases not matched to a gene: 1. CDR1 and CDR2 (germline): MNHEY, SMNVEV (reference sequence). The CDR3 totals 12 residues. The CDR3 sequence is CASWDRDNEQFF. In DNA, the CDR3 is TGTGCCAGCTGGGACAGGGACAATGAGCAGTTCTTC.

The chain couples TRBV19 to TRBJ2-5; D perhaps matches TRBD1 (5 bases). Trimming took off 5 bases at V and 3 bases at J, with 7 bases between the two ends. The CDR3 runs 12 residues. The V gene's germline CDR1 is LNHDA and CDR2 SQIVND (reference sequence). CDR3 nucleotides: TGTGCCAGTAGTCCCAGGGAAGAGACCCAGTACTTC. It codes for CASSPREETQYF.

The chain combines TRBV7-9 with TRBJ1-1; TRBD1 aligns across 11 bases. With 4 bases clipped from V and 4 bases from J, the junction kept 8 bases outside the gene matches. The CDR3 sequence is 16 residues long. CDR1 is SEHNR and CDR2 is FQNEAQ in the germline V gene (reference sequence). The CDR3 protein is CASSSGTGGLGTEAFF. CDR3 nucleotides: TGTGCCAGCAGCTCCGGGACAGGGGGGTTAGGCACTGAAGCTTTCTTT. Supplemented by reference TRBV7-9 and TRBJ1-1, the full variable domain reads DTGVSQNPRHKITKRGQNVTFRCDPISEHNRLYWYRQTLGQGPEFLTYFQNEAQLEKSRLLSDRFSAERPKGSFSTLEIQRTEQGDSAMYLCASSSGTGGLGTEAFFGQGTRLTVV.

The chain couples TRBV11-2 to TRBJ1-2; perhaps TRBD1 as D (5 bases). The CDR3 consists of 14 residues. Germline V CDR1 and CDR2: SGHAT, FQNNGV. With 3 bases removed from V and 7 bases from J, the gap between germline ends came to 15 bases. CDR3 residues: CASSFGTAGFGYTF. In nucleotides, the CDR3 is TGTGCCAGCAGCTTCGGGACTGCAGGATTTGGCTACACCTTC.

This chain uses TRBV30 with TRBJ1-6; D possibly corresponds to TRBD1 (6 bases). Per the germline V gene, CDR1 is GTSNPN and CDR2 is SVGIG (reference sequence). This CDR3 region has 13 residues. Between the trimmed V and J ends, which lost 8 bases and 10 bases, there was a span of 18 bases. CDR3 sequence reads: CAGTGRRPSPLHF. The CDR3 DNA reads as TGTGCCGGCACAGGGCGTCGCCCCTCACCCCTCCACTTT.

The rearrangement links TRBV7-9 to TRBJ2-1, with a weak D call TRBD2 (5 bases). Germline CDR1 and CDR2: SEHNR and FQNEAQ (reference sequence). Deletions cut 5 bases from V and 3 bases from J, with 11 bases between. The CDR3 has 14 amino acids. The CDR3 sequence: CASSLNRDYNEQFF. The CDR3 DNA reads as TGTGCCAGCAGCCTCAACCGGGACTACAATGAGCAGTTCTTC.

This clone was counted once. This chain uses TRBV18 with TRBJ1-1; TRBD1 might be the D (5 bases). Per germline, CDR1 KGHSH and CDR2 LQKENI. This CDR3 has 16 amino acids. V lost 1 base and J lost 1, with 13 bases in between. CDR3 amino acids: CASSPLGGAGNTEAFF. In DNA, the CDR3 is TGTGCCAGCTCACCACTGGGAGGGGCTGGGAACACTGAAGCTTTCTTT.

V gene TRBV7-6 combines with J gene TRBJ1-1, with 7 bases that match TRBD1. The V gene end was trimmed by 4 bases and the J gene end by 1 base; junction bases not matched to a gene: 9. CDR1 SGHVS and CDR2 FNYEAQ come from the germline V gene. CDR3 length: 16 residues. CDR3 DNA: TGTGCCAGCAGCTCACCCTTTAGGACAGGGAACACTGAAGCTTTCTTT. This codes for CASSSPFRTGNTEAFF.

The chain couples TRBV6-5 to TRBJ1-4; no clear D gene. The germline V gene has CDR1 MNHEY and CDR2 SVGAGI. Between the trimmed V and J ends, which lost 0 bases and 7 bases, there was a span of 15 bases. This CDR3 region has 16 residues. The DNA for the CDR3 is TGTGCCAGCAGTTACTCCCCCCCGGGTTCCCCTGAAAAACTGTTTTTT. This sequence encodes CASSYSPPGSPEKLFF.

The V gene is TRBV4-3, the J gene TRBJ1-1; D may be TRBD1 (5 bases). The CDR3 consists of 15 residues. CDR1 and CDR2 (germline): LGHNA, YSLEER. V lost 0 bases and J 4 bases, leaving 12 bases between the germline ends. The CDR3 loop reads CASSQDRKGFTEAFF. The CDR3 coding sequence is TGCGCCAGCAGCCAAGATAGGAAGGGGTTCACTGAAGCTTTCTTT.

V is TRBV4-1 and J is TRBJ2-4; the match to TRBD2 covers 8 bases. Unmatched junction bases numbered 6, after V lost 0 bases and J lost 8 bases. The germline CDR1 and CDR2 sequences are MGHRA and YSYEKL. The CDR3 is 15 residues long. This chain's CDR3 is CASSQEETSGHIQYF. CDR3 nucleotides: TGCGCCAGCAGCCAAGAAGAAACTAGCGGTCACATTCAGTACTTC.

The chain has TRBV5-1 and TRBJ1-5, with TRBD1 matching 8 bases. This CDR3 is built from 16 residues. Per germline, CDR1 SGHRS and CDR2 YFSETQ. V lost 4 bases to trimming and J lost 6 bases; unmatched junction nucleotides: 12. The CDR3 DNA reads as TGCGCCAGCAGCCCGGAGGGGCGACAGGGGCTTCAGCCCCAGCATTTT. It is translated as CASSPEGRQGLQPQHF.

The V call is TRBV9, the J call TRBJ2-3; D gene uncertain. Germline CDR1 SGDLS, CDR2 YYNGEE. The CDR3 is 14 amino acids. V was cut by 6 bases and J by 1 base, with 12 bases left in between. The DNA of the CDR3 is TGTGCCAGCAACTCCGGGTGGGGCACAGATACGCAGTATTTT. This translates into CASNSGWGTDTQYF.

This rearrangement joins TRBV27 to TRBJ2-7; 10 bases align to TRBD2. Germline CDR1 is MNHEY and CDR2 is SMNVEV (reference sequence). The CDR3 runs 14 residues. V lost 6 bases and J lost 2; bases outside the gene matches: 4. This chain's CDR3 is CASRTLAGPYEQYF. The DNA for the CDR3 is TGTGCCAGCAGGACACTAGCGGGGCCCTACGAGCAGTACTTC.

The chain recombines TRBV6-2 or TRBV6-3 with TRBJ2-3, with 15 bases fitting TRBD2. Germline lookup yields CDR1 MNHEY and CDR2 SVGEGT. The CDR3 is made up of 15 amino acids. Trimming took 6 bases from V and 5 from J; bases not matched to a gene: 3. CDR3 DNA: TGTGCCAGCAGCCCGGGACTAGCGGGAGGAGATACGCAGTATTTT. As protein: CASSPGLAGGDTQYF.

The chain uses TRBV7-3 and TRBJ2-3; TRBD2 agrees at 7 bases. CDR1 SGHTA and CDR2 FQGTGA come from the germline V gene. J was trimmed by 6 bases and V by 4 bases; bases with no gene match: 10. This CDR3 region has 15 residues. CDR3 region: CASSYLAAPGDTQYF. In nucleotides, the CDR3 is TGTGCCAGCAGCTACCTAGCGGCCCCGGGTGATACGCAGTATTTT.

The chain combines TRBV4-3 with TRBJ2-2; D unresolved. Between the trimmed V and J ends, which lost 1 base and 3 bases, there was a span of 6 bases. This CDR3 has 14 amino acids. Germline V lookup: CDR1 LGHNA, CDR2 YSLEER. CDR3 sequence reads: CASSQGPDTGELFF. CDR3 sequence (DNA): TGCGCCAGCAGCCAAGGGCCCGACACCGGGGAGCTGTTTTTT.

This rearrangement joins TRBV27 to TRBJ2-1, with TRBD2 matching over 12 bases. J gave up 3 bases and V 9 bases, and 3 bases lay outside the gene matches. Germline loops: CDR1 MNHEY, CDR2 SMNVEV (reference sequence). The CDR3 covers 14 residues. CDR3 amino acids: CASGLAGSYNEQFF. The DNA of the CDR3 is TGTGCCAGTGGACTAGCGGGAAGCTACAATGAGCAGTTCTTC.

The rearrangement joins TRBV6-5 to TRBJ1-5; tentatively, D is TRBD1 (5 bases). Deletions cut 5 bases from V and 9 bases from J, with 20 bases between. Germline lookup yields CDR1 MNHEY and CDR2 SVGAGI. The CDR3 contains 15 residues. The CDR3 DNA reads TGTGCCAGCAGTCTTTCGGGACTAGGGGAAGGGCCCCAGCATTTT. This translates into CASSLSGLGEGPQHF.

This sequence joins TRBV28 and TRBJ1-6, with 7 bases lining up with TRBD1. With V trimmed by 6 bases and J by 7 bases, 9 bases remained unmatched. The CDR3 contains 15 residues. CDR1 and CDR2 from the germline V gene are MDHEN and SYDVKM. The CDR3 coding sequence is TGTGCCAGCAGAACTACCGGGACAGCAAATTCACCCCTCCACTTT. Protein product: CASRTTGTANSPLHF.

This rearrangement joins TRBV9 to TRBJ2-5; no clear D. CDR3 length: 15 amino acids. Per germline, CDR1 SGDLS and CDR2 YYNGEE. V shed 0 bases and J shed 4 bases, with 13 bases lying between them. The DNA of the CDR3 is TGTGCCAGCAGCGTAGGAGTTGACTTGGGAGAGACCCAGTACTTC. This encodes CASSVGVDLGETQYF.

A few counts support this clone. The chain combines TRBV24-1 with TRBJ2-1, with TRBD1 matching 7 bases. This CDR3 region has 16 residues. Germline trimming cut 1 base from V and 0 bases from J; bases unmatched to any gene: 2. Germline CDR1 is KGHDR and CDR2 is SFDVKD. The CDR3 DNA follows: TGTGCCACCAGTGATTTAGGGGGCTCCTCCTACAATGAGCAGTTCTTC. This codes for CATSDLGGSSYNEQFF.

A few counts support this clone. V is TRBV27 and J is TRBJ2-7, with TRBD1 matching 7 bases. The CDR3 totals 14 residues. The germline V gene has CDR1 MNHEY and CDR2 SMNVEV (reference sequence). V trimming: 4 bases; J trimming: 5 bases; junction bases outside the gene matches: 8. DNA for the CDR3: TGTGCCAGCAGTTCGTACAGGGGACCCCACGAGCAGTACTTC. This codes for CASSSYRGPHEQYF.

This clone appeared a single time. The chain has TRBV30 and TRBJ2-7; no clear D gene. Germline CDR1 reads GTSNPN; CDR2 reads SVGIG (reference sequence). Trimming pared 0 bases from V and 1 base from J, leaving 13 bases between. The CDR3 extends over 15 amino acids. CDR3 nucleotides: TGTGCCTGGAGTGTACCCCAACTTGGTTCCTACGAGCAGTACTTC. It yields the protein CAWSVPQLGSYEQYF.

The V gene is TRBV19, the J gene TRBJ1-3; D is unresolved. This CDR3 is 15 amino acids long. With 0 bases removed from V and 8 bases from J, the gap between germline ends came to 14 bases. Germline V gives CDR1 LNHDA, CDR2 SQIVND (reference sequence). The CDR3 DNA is TGTGCCAGTAGTATAGATCGTGGGCAGTCGGACACCATATATTTT. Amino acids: CASSIDRGQSDTIYF.

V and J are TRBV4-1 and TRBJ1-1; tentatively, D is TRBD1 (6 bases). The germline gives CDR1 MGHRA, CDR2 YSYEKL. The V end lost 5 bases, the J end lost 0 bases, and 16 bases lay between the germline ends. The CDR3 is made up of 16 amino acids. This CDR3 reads CASSVRDNTMNTEAFF. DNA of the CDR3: TGCGCCAGCAGCGTTCGGGACAACACCATGAACACTGAAGCTTTCTTT.

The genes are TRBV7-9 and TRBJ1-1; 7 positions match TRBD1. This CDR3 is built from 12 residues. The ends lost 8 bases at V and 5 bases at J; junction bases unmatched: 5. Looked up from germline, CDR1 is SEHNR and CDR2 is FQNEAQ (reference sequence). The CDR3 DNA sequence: TGTGCCAGCCAAGACAGGGTGACTGAAGCTTTCTTT. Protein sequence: CASQDRVTEAFF.

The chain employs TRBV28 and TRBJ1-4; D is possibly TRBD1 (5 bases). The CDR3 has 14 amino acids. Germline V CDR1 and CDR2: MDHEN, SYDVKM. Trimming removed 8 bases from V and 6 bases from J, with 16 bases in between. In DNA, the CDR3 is TGTGCCAGCGTTAGCCAGGGAGGTGATGAAAAACTGTTTTTT. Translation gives CASVSQGGDEKLFF.

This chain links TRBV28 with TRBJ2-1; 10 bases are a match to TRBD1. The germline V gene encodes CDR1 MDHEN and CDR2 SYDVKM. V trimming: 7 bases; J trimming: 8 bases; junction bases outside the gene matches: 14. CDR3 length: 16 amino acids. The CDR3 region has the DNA TGTGCCAGCACCAAGACAGGGGGCTCGTTTGTGGATGAGCAGTTCTTC. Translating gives CASTKTGGSFVDEQFF.